The clone carrying this T cell receptor (beta chain) was seen just once. The germline CDR1 and CDR2 sequences are MRHNA and SNTAGT. Trimming stripped 4 bases from V and 4 bases from J, with 17 bases between. There are 16 residues in the CDR3. The sample belongs to a study of T cell changes during pregnancy in multiple sclerosis. Using immunoSEQ multiplex PCR, the repertoire was profiled, and TCRdb retains in-frame clones only, with some absent. The sample lists approximately 44,000 clones, 75% to 95% occurring once. This chain connects TRBV6-4 to TRBJ1-3; D may be TRBD1 (5 bases). The TCR originated in a female donor with multiple sclerosis, enrolled in a pregnancy study. The sample consisted of CD4+ T cells from peripheral blood mononuclear cells, taken before pregnancy. CDR3 protein: CASSVPEGVSGNTIYF. CDR3 DNA sequence: TGTGCCAGCAGTGTCCCGGAAGGGGTATCGGGAAACACCATATATTTT.